This passage covers 24 T cell receptor beta chains from one sample sequenced in a study of human T cells and chemical hapten exposure listed by TCRdb under 2021. To prepare the library, RACE was applied. Data came from a NextSeq 500. TCRdb trimmed public reads at Q25 via fastp, called clones via MiXCR and kept in-frame beta chains. Each entry merges the rows of one CDR3 protein and shows their most common DNA and genes. This sample holds roughly 120,000 distinct CDR3 sequences; 9% to 14% were observed only once. The ten largest make up approximately 1.4% of the sample. Interpreted using the paper, the time point label stands for: patch test 1, 2 weeks after DPC sensitization. The sample's treatment or condition, from its label and the paper: therapeutic diphenylcyclopropenone sensitization with weekly scalp DPC. Source: whole blood, taken in connection with sensitization to the hapten diphenylcyclopropenone (DPC). All receptors come from a woman in her 50s with alopecia areata. Some clones in this sample may be carry-over from other donors' samples.

In this sample, this clonotype turned up a few times. The chain employs TRBV6-5 and TRBJ1-3; D is perhaps TRBD1 (5 bases). The CDR3 is made up of 12 amino acids. Germline CDR1 and CDR2: MNHEY and SVGAGI. V gave up 8 bases and J gave up 9 bases, with 14 bases separating them. CDR3 sequence: CASRDSLGTIYF. The CDR3, as DNA: TGTGCCAGCCGCGACAGCCTTGGCACCATATATTTT.

This sequence joins TRBV7-6 and TRBJ2-6; D not resolved. Trimming stripped 9 bases from V and 4 bases from J, with 4 bases between. Germline CDR1 and CDR2: SGHVS and FNYEAQ. The CDR3 consists of 11 residues. The CDR3 spells CASSGANVLTF. CDR3 bases: TGTGCCAGTTCCGGGGCCAACGTCCTGACTTTC.

This rearrangement joins TRBV2 to TRBJ2-1, with 10 positions matching TRBD1. There are 15 residues in the CDR3. With 8 bases clipped from V and 5 bases from J, the junction kept 9 bases outside the gene matches. CDR1 and CDR2 (germline): SNHLY, FYNNEI. DNA for the CDR3: TGTGCCAGCTGGGACAGGGGAAAACCCGACAATGAGCAGTTCTTC. Encoded protein: CASWDRGKPDNEQFF. Full variable domain (outside the CDR3, taken from reference TRBV2 and TRBJ2-1): EPEVTQTPSHQVTQMGQEVILRCVPISNHLYFYWYRQILGQKVEFLVSFYNNEISEKSEIFDDQFSVERPDGSNFTLKIRSTKLEDSAMYFCASWDRGKPDNEQFFGPGTRLTVL.

This clonotype was observed a handful of times. V usage is TRBV5-1 and J usage is TRBJ1-1; 7 bases are shared with TRBD1. From germline, CDR1 is SGHRS and CDR2 YFSETQ. The CDR3 sequence is 15 residues long. The V gene end was trimmed by 4 bases and the J gene end by 0 bases; junction bases not matched to a gene: 6. CDR3 coding DNA: TGCGCCAGCAGCGGTGGGACAGTTTTGAACACTGAAGCTTTCTTT. Translating gives CASSGGTVLNTEAFF.

A few counts support this clonotype. The DNA for the CDR3 is TGCAGTGCTAGTCGACAGTCGAACACTGAAGCTTTCTTT. This encodes CSASRQSNTEAFF. V and J are TRBV20-1 and TRBJ1-1; D is perhaps TRBD1 (5 bases). Germline V gene lookup returns CDR1 DFQATT and CDR2 SNEGSKA (reference sequence). The CDR3 loop spans 13 amino acids. V lost 3 bases, J lost 1 base, and 9 bases lay in between.

This clonotype was observed many times. The chain recombines TRBV6-6 with TRBJ1-2; TRBD1 is a possible D gene (5 bases). CDR3 length: 14 amino acids. Germline CDR1 and CDR2: MNHNY and SVGAGI (reference sequence). The germline V and J ends were trimmed by 5 bases and 3 bases, with 13 bases remaining between them. CDR3 bases: TGTGCCAGCAGTGCCGCAGGGCAGGACTATGGCTACACCTTC. Its translation is CASSAAGQDYGYTF.

The chain carries TRBV7-9 and TRBJ2-1, with D perhaps matching TRBD1 (6 bases). Germline loops: CDR1 SEHNR, CDR2 FQNEAQ (reference sequence). V was shortened by 5 bases and J by 5 bases, with 13 bases between the two germline ends. The CDR3 consists of 14 residues. CDR3 residues: CASSPPDRDNEQFF. DNA for the CDR3: TGTGCCAGCAGCCCCCCGGACAGAGACAATGAGCAGTTCTTC.

This clonotype was seen more than once but under ten times. In DNA, the CDR3 is TGTGCCAGCAGGCCGGGGACGCGGGCCACCGGGGAGCTGTTTTTT. Protein sequence: CASRPGTRATGELFF. The chain carries TRBV6-5 and TRBJ2-2; D tentatively fits TRBD1 or TRBD2 (5 bases each). Trimming cost V 6 bases and J 4 bases, with 15 bases left between them. Germline CDR1 reads MNHEY; CDR2 reads SVGAGI. The CDR3 loop spans 15 amino acids.

In this sample, this clonotype turned up a few times. This sequence joins TRBV7-6 and TRBJ2-6; D is undetermined. The CDR3 consists of 16 residues. CDR1 and CDR2 from the germline V gene are SGHVS and FNYEAQ. The germline V and J ends were trimmed by 1 base and 0 bases, with 7 bases remaining between them. CDR3 amino acids: CASSLVQVSGANVLTF. For the CDR3, the DNA is TGTGCCAGCAGCTTAGTTCAGGTCTCTGGGGCCAACGTCCTGACTTTC. Looking up the rest from reference TRBV7-6 and TRBJ2-6 gives the full variable domain: GAGVSQSPRYKVTKRGQDVALRCDPISGHVSLYWYRQALGQGPEFLTYFNYEAQQDKSGLPNDRFSAERPEGSISTLTIQRTEQRDSAMYRCASSLVQVSGANVLTFGAGSRLTVL.

This clonotype came up a few times. This chain joins TRBV29-1 and TRBJ2-5, with TRBD1 matching over 7 bases. This CDR3 region has 14 residues. Per the germline V gene, CDR1 is SQVTM and CDR2 is ANQGSEA. With 7 bases clipped from V and 4 bases from J, the junction kept 12 bases outside the gene matches. The CDR3 protein is CSGIQTGLVETQYF. CDR3 nucleotide sequence: TGCAGCGGGATCCAGACAGGGTTGGTAGAGACCCAGTACTTC.

This clonotype was detected ten times or more. The gene calls are TRBV12-3 or TRBV12-4 and TRBJ1-1; D not resolved. V dropped 0 bases and J dropped 5 bases, with 13 bases sitting between them. The CDR3 runs 15 residues. The CDR3 nucleotides read TGTGCCAGCAGTTTAGCGCAGGTGGAGAAGACTGAAGCTTTCTTT. Translating gives CASSLAQVEKTEAFF.

A few counts support this clonotype. The gene calls are TRBV12-3 or TRBV12-4 and TRBJ1-5; D ambiguous. V lost 9 bases and J lost 0, with 9 bases in between. CDR3 length equals 13 residues. The CDR3 region has the DNA TGTGCCAGTAGAGGGAATAGCAATCAGCCCCAGCATTTT. It yields the protein CASRGNSNQPQHF.

The gene calls are TRBV7-9 and TRBJ1-1; D is ambiguous. Trimming pared 5 bases from V and 10 bases from J, leaving 17 bases between. The germline gives CDR1 SEHNR, CDR2 FQNEAQ (reference sequence). The CDR3 consists of 13 residues. CDR3 sequence (DNA): TGTGCCAGCAGCCAAGACGAGGCCGGCGGAGCTTTCTTT. The encoded protein is CASSQDEAGGAFF. The full variable domain, completed using reference TRBV7-9 and TRBJ1-1, is DTGVSQNPRHKITKRGQNVTFRCDPISEHNRLYWYRQTLGQGPEFLTYFQNEAQLEKSRLLSDRFSAERPKGSFSTLEIQRTEQGDSAMYLCASSQDEAGGAFFGQGTRLTVV.

The chain joins TRBV28 to TRBJ2-3, with a possible D match to TRBD2 (5 bases). CDR1 MDHEN and CDR2 SYDVKM come from the germline V gene. This CDR3 region has 15 residues. The V gene lost 6 bases and the J gene lost 1 base, with 14 bases spanning the gap. The CDR3 DNA is TGTGCCAGCAGCCTAAGCGGAGAAGGCACAGATACGCAGTATTTT. Protein sequence: CASSLSGEGTDTQYF.

This clonotype was recorded many times. The chain employs TRBV18 and TRBJ1-2; 7 bases match TRBD1. J lost 2 bases, V lost 0 bases, and 3 bases had no gene match. In germline, CDR1 is KGHSH, CDR2 LQKENI. The CDR3 covers 15 residues. Written as DNA, the CDR3 is TGTGCCAGCTCACCACCGGACAGGTCAAACTATGGCTACACCTTC. Translating gives CASSPPDRSNYGYTF.

Many counts were recorded for this clonotype. The chain recombines TRBV5-1 with TRBJ1-1; D is undetermined. CDR1 and CDR2 from the germline V gene are SGHRS and YFSETQ. This CDR3 is 16 amino acids long. V lost 0 bases, J lost 3 bases, and 15 bases lay in between. CDR3 sequence: CASSLGQNSYYTEAFF. CDR3 DNA sequence: TGCGCCAGCAGCTTGGGCCAGAATTCTTACTACACTGAAGCTTTCTTT.

In regard to this clonotype: A much larger clonotype is one base distant, so this may be a read error. The gene calls are TRBV28 and TRBJ1-5, with unresolved D. V lost 1 base to trimming and J lost 10 bases, with 8 bases between them. The CDR3 is 12 amino acids. Germline CDR1 MDHEN, CDR2 SYDVKM. CDR3: CASSLSDKPQHF. The CDR3 coding sequence is TGTGCCAGCAGTTTATCGGATAAACCCCAGCATTTT.

In this sample, this clonotype turned up a few times. The chain carries TRBV29-1 and TRBJ2-6; D remains ambiguous. The CDR3 spans 15 residues. Germline-derived CDR1 and CDR2 are SQVTM and ANQGSEA. V was cut by 6 bases and J by 0 bases, with 12 bases left in between. CDR3 sequence reads: CSVQEILSGANVLTF. The CDR3 coding sequence is TGCAGCGTGCAGGAGATTCTCTCTGGGGCCAACGTCCTGACTTTC.

The genes are TRBV20-1 and TRBJ2-5, with 11 bases lining up with TRBD2. This CDR3 is built from 16 residues. The ends lost 0 bases at V and 6 bases at J; junction bases unmatched: 9. Germline V gene sequence: CDR1 DFQATT, CDR2 SNEGSKA (reference sequence). The CDR3 DNA is TGCAGTGCTAGAGACCACACTAGCGGGGGAGGAAAGACCCAGTACTTC. It encodes CSARDHTSGGGKTQYF.

This CDR3 is CASSLGRELHEQYF. The CDR3 DNA reads TGTGCCAGCAGTTTGGGGCGCGAACTCCACGAGCAGTACTTC. The V gene is TRBV12-3 or TRBV12-4, the J gene TRBJ2-7, with D possibly TRBD1 on 5 matching bases. The length of the CDR3 is 14 residues. With 3 bases removed from V and 5 bases from J, the gap between germline ends came to 14 bases.

Details on this clonotype: Being one base from a much bigger clone, this may be a read error. This rearrangement joins TRBV12-3 or TRBV12-4 to TRBJ2-1; the D is unclear. This CDR3 comprises 11 residues. Trimming shortened V by 8 bases and J by 5 bases, and 7 bases separated the two germline ends. CDR3 nucleotide sequence: TGTGCCAGCGGGTACCACAATGAGCAGTTCTTC. Its protein product is CASGYHNEQFF.

The CDR3, as DNA: TGCGCCAGCAGCAACGACAGGGGGCGCGTAGGCGAGCAGTACTTC. Its translation: CASSNDRGRVGEQYF. V is TRBV5-1 and J is TRBJ2-7; 10 bases map to TRBD1. The CDR3 runs to 15 residues. Germline assignment: CDR1 SGHRS and CDR2 YFSETQ. After removal of 4 bases from V and 6 bases from J, the junction contained 10 bases not matched to a gene.

The gene calls are TRBV7-2 and TRBJ2-5; 10 bases line up with TRBD2. CDR3 size: 14 residues. The junction had 1 base not matched to a gene; V was cut back by 5 bases and J by 1 base. Germline CDR1 is SGHTA and CDR2 is FQGNSA. CDR3 sequence reads: CASSRTSGQETQYF. The CDR3 DNA is TGTGCCAGCAGCAGGACTAGCGGCCAAGAGACCCAGTACTTC.

There are a few counts of this clonotype. The chain is built from TRBV15 and TRBJ1-2; the D gene is possibly TRBD1 (5 bases). Germline V gene data show CDR1 as LNHNV and CDR2 as YYDKDF (reference sequence). The CDR3 spans 14 residues. Trimming pared 1 base from V and 7 bases from J, leaving 13 bases between. CDR3 sequence (DNA): TGTGCCACCAGCAGAGCTGGGGGAACGATTGGCTACACCTTC. This encodes CATSRAGGTIGYTF.